This TCR beta chain was identified during a study of control samples from healthy donors and cancer patients. Using immunoSEQ multiplex PCR, the repertoire was profiled, and TCRdb retains in-frame clones only, with some absent. The top ten hold approximately 10% of the sample, which has almost 85,000 clones, approximately 82% seen once. The germline V and J ends were trimmed by 5 bases and 4 bases, with 14 bases remaining between them. Germline-derived CDR1 and CDR2 are MDHEN and SYDVKM. There are 14 residues in the CDR3. The rearrangement joins TRBV28 to TRBJ1-2; a possible D gene is TRBD1 (5 bases). The sequencing sample was made of PBMCs. This TCR came from a man aged 55 to 70 with head and neck cancer. Here the CDR3 reads CASSGADGAYGYTF. The CDR3 DNA follows: TGTGCCAGCAGTGGGGCGGACGGGGCCTATGGCTACACCTTC.